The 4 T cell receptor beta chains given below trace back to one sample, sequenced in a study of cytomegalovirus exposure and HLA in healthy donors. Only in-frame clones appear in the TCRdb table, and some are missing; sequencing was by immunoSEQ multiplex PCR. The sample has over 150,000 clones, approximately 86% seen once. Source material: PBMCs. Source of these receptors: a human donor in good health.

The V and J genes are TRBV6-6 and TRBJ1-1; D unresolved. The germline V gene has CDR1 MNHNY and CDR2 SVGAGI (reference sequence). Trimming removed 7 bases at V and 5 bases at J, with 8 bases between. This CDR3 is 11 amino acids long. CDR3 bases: TGTGCCAGCACGGCGGGGACTGAAGCTTTCTTT. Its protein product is CASTAGTEAFF.

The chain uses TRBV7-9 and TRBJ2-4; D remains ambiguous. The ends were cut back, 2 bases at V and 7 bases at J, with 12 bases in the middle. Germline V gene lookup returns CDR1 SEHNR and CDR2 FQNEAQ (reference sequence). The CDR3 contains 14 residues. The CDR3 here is CASSLNLPGNIQYF. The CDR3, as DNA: TGTGCCAGCAGCTTAAATTTACCCGGGAACATTCAGTACTTC.

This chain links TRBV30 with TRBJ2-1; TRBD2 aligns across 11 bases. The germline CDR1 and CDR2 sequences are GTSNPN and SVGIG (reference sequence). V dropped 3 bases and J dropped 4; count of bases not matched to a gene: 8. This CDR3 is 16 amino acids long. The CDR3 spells CAWSLPIAGGYNEQFF. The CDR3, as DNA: TGTGCCTGGAGCCTTCCCATAGCGGGAGGGTACAATGAGCAGTTCTTC.

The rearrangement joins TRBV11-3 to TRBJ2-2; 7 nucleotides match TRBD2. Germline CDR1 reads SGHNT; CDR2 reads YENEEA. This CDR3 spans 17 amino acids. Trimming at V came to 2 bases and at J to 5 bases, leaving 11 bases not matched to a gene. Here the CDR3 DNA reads TGTGCCAGCAGCTTACAGTCGGGCGGGAGAAGGACCGGGGAGCTGTTTTTT. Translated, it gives CASSLQSGGRRTGELFF.